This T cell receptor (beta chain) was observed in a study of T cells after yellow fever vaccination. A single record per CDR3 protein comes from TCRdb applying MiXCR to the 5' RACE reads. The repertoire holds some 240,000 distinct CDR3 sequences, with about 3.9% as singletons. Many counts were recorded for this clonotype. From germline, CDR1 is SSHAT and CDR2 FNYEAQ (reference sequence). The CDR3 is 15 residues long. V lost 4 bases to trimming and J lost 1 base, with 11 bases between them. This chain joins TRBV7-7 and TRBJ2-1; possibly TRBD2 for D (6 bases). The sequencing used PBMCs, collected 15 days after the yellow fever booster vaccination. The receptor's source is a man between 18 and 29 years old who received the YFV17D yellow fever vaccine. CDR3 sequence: CASSSNSGSYNEQFF. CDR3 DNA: TGTGCCAGCAGCTCCAATAGCGGTTCCTACAATGAGCAGTTCTTC.